Following are 2 T cell receptor beta chains from one sample sequenced in a study of shared clonotypes between healthy human individuals. The data were produced by immunoSEQ multiplex PCR, yet TCRdb's version contains in-frame clones alone and is incomplete. Among hundreds of thousands of clones, approximately 73% were seen once, and the ten largest hold around 1.8%. Sequencing input: memory CD4+ T cells sorted from blood. Sample subset: CD45RA-negative fraction. All receptors come from a woman aged 30 to 39 in good health.

This clone was seen a few times. The V call is TRBV7-2, the J call TRBJ2-7, with TRBD2 as a possible D gene (5 bases). The V end lost 1 base, the J end lost 4 bases, and 5 bases lay between the germline ends. Germline V lookup: CDR1 SGHTA, CDR2 FQGNSA. The CDR3 consists of 12 residues. Here the CDR3 reads CASSLGEYEQYF. The CDR3 DNA follows: TGTGCCAGCAGCTTAGGGGAGTACGAGCAGTACTTC.

This clone was recorded once. This CDR3 reads CASSRTALGDKNIQYF. The CDR3 DNA reads as TGTGCCAGCAGCCGGACCGCTTTGGGGGACAAAAACATTCAGTACTTC. This sequence joins TRBV7-2 and TRBJ2-4; D possibly matches TRBD1 or TRBD2 (5 bases each). This CDR3 comprises 16 residues. V lost 5 bases and J 3 bases, leaving 17 bases between the germline ends. Germline V CDR1 and CDR2: SGHTA, FQGNSA.